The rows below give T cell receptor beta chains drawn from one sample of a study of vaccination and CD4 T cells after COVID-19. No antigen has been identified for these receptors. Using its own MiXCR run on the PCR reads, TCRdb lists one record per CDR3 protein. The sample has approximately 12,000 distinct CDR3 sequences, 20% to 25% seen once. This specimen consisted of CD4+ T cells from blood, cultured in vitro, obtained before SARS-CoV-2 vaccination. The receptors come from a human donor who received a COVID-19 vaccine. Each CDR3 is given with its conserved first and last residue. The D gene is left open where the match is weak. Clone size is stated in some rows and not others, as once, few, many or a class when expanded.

TGCGCCAGCAACCGGGACAGGGGGTTAAGTGGCTACACCTTC,CASNRDRGLSGYTF,TRBD1,TRBJ1-2,TRBV5-1,.
TGTGCCAGTAGTATAGATCGACAGGGCTATCAGCCCCAGCATTTT,CASSIDRQGYQPQHF,TRBD1,TRBJ1-5,TRBV19,few
TGTGCCAGTAGCCCCGTCCGACAGATCCAAGAGACCCAGTACTTC,CASSPVRQIQETQYF,.,TRBJ2-5,TRBV19,few
TGCAGTGCTCCTAGACTAGCGGAGGGCACAGATACGCAGTATTTT,CSAPRLAEGTDTQYF,TRBD2,TRBJ2-3,TRBV20-1,.
TGTGCCAGCAGCCCCGGACTAGCGGGGAGCACCGGGGAGCTGTTTTTT,CASSPGLAGSTGELFF,TRBD2,TRBJ2-2,TRBV5-4,few
TGTGCCTGGAGTGGCCAGACCTACGAGCAGTACTTC,CAWSGQTYEQYF,.,TRBJ2-7,TRBV30,.
TGTGCCACCAGCAGCCTCCTGGGGAGGGCATGGGGCAATCAGCCCCAGCATTTT,CATSSLLGRAWGNQPQHF,.,TRBJ1-5,TRBV15,.
TGTGCCAGCAGCTCAGCGGACACCGCGTATGGCTACACCTTC,CASSSADTAYGYTF,.,TRBJ1-2,TRBV7-2,.
TGTGCCACCCCGGGGAGGGGGTCCTCTTACTATGGCTACACCTTC,CATPGRGSSYYGYTF,.,TRBJ1-2,TRBV24-1,.
TGTGCCAGTAGTCCAAGACAGGGCGTTAGGACTGAAGCTTTCTTT,CASSPRQGVRTEAFF,TRBD1,TRBJ1-1,TRBV19,medium-sized
TGTGCCTGGAGCGGCGTTAACTATGGCTACACCTTC,CAWSGVNYGYTF,.,TRBJ1-2,TRBV30,.
TGTGCCTGGAGTGTGGTTACCACAGATACGCAGTATTTT,CAWSVVTTDTQYF,.,TRBJ2-3,TRBV30,.
TGTGCCAGCAGCTCCGGACAGGGAAAGGGGAACACTGAAGCTTTCTTT,CASSSGQGKGNTEAFF,TRBD1,TRBJ1-1,TRBV11-3,.
TGTGCCAGTAAGACAGCAACTAATGAAAAACTGTTTTTT,CASKTATNEKLFF,.,TRBJ1-4,TRBV6-1,.
TGCAGTGCTAGAGGTTCGGGCCGCGATACGCAGTATTTT,CSARGSGRDTQYF,.,TRBJ2-3,TRBV20-1,.
TGTGCCAGCAGTGTCGGGACAGGGGAGACCTATGGCTACACCTTC,CASSVGTGETYGYTF,TRBD1,TRBJ1-2,TRBV6-1,medium-sized
TGTGCCTGGAGGGACAGGGTGTACACCGGGGAGCTGTTTTTT,CAWRDRVYTGELFF,TRBD1,TRBJ2-2,TRBV30,few